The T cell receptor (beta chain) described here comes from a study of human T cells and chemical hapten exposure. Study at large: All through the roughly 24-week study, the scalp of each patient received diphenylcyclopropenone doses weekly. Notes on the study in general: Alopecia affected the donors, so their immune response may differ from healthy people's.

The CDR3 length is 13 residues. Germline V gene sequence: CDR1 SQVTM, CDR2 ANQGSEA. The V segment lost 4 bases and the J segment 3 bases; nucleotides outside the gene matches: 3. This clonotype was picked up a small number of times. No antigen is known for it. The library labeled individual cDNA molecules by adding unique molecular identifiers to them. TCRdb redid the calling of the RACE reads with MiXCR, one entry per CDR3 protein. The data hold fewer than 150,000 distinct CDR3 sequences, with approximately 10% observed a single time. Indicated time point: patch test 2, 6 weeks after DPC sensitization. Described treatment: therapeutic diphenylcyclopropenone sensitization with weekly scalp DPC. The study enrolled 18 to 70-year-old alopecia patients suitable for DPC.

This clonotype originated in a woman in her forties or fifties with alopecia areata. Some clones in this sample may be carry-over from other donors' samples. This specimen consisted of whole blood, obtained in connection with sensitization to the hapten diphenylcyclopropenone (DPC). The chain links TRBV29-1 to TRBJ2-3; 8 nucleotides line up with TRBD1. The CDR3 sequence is CSVARGLTDTQYF. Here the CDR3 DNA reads TGCAGCGTTGCCAGGGGGCTAACAGATACGCAGTATTTT.